Given below is one T cell receptor beta chain in context. The antigen this receptor binds is unknown. One base away there is no much larger clone; base qualities are not given. The trial excluded patients who had a history of autoimmune disease or who were on systemic immunosuppression. In every dose cohort, peripheral blood was drawn for TCR sequencing at baseline, cycle 4 day 1, and cycle 7 day 1. Samples came from an open-label, multicenter, first-in-human phase I dose-escalation trial of ivuxolimab. Adults with locally advanced or metastatic head and neck squamous cell, hepatocellular, melanoma or renal cell carcinoma were enrolled in the trial. CD4+ and CD8+ T cells were sorted separately from peripheral blood before TCR sequencing. This specimen comes from a study of OX40 agonist ivuxolimab in advanced cancers. The study in broad terms: The costimulatory receptor OX40 (CD134) was targeted by ivuxolimab, a fully human IgG2 agonistic monoclonal antibody. Intravenous ivuxolimab was administered to patients every 2 weeks at six dose levels: 0.01, 0.1, 0.3, 1.5, 3 and 10 mg/kg. Of the approximately 50 dose-escalation patients, hepatocellular carcinoma was present in some 19, melanoma in approximately 15, renal cell carcinoma in 9 and head and neck cancer in 9. The dose-escalation cohort was almost 85% male with a mean age of about 60 years, ranging from roughly 23 to 79. Prior anti-PD-1, anti-PD-L1 or anti-CTLA-4 therapy was permitted, and 40% to 50% of dose-escalation patients had received checkpoint inhibitors. Partial responses occurred in three dose-escalation patients: two with cutaneous melanoma and one with hepatocellular carcinoma. The point of sequencing TCRbeta in the periphery was to test whether ivuxolimab changed TCR sequence diversity and drove clonal T-cell expansion. The monotherapy dose-escalation portion (N ≈ 50 patients) of the phase I ivuxolimab trial is reported in the paper. Points the paper makes about the study in general: In partial responders in the 0.1-3.0 mg/kg groups, normalized peripheral clonal expansion was found to be among the lowest, especially among CD8+ T cells. Antigen specificity was not determined for the clonally expanded peripheral T cells. Low levels of normalized T-cell clonal expansion were also seen in some patients who did not respond. After ivuxolimab, expanded clones were on average more numerous among CD8+ T cells than among CD4+ T cells. At doses of 0.1 to 3.0 mg/kg, clonal expansion of both CD4+ and CD8+ T cells in blood was seen between baseline and week 6.

V is cut by 6 bases and J by 12 bases, and the space between the germline ends is 18 bases. The germline V gene specifies WSHSY as CDR1 and SAAADI as CDR2. The CDR3 holds 14 amino acids from the cysteine to the phenylalanine. Only CDR3 DNA remains: 42 bases, in frame from the first base. To sequence the TCRbeta CDR3 region, genomic DNA was isolated from the sorted cells. The immunoSEQ Assay was used for sequencing of TCRbeta CDR3 regions. Not all clones reach the TCRdb copy of this immuneACCESS table, which keeps in-frame sequences only. Checked studies attribute under half of the gap to unresolved V genes and leave the rest unexplained. This sample lists tens of thousands of clones; around 94% were detected once. The top ten constitute around 2.8% of the sample.

The sequence derives from an adult with an advanced solid tumor such as melanoma, head and neck, liver or kidney cancer. Material: CD4+ or CD8+ T cells sorted from blood, obtained in a trial of the OX40 agonist ivuxolimab. The V gene is TRBV10-2 and the J gene is TRBJ1-6; TRBD1 is possibly the D segment (5 matching bases). The CDR3 reads CASRASGTYGPLHF. The bases are TGCGCCAGCAGAGCCTCCGGGACCTACGGACCCCTCCACTTT.